This TCR beta chain was identified during a study of shared T cell receptors in the human thymus. Here immunoSEQ multiplex PCR was the method, and the copy in TCRdb shows in-frame clones only, minus some. The sample includes over 650,000 clones, around 87% of them seen just once. The germline V gene encodes CDR1 LNHDA and CDR2 SQIVND (reference sequence). Trimming stripped 5 bases from V and 6 bases from J, with 13 bases between. The CDR3 runs to 13 residues. This clone was picked up a small number of times. These data were also filed under a second study, of human thymus T cells.

The rearrangement links TRBV19 to TRBJ1-1; D perhaps matches TRBD1 (6 bases). Material: thymocytes. This TCR was sampled from a boy under three years old with a congenital heart defect. This chain's CDR3 is CASSPRGSAEAFF. In DNA form, the CDR3 reads TGTGCCAGTAGTCCCAGGGGATCCGCTGAAGCTTTCTTT.